This TCR beta chain was identified in a study of blood T cell repertoires in COVID-19. Study at large: Sites in the United States, Italy and Spain provided acute and convalescent COVID-19 samples. From T cells, B-cell-depleted T cells, or PBMCs came the material, which was cDNA or gDNA.

The V gene end was trimmed by 3 bases and the J gene end by 3 bases; junction bases not matched to a gene: 2. CDR1 is SGDLS, CDR2 YYNGEE, per germline. The CDR3 extends over 13 amino acids. As processed by the authors: The assay estimated nucleated cells by amplifying reference gene primers. Sequenced by immunoSEQ multiplex PCR; TCRdb stores in-frame clones only, minus some. V, J and clone size are those of that table, while D and trimming were read from the DNA. The sample yields 70,000 to 100,000 clones, nearly 90% seen once. This TCR came from a woman of 80 years or more with active or convalescent COVID-19. The rearrangement uses TRBV9 and TRBJ1-1, with 7 bases identical to TRBD1. Material for sequencing was peripheral blood. DNA for the CDR3: TGTGCCAGCAGCGGAGACAGGGACACTGAAGCTTTCTTT. This sequence encodes CASSGDRDTEAFF. The full variable domain, completed using reference TRBV9 and TRBJ1-1, is DSGVTQTPKHLITATGQRVTLRCSPRSGDLSVYWYQQSLDQGLQFLIQYYNGEERAKGNILERFSAQQFPDLHSELNLSSLELGDSALYFCASSGDRDTEAFFGQGTRLTVV.